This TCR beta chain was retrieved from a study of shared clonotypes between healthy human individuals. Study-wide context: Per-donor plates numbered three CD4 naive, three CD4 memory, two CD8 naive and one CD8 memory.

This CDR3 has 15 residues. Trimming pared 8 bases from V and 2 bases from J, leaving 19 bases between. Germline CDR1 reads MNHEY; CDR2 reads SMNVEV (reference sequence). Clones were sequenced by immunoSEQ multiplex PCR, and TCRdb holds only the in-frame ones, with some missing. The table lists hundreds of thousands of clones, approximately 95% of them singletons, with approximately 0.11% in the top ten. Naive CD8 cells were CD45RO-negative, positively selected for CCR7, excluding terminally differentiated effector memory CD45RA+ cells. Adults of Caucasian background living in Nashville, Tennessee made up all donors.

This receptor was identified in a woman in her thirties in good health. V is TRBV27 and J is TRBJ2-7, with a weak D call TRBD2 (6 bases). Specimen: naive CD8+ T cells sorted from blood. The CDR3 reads CASRTNAGLPYEQYF. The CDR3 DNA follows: TGTGCCAGCCGTACAAACGCGGGATTACCCTACGAGCAGTACTTC.